These T cell receptor beta chains were read from a single sample in a study of blood T cell repertoires in COVID-19. This table comes from immunoSEQ multiplex PCR, and its TCRdb copy is limited to in-frame clones, with some not included. The table shows 250,000 or so clones, with roughly 80% occurring only once. Material for sequencing was PBMCs or T cells enriched from blood (not recorded which). Receptors were obtained from a man aged 45-65 years who had recovered from COVID-19. The CDR3 runs from the conserved cysteine through the conserved F or W. Fields, in order: CDR3 protein, CDR3 DNA, D gene, clone size, V gene, J gene. A D gene is named only where the DNA matches it firmly. Clone size is stated in some rows and not others, as once, few, many or a class when expanded.

CDR3aa: CASGLGTGEPQHF
CDR3nt: TGTGCTAGTGGCCTCGGGACAGGGGAGCCCCAGCATTTT
d_gene: TRBD1
abundance: once
v_gene: TRBV12-5
j_gene: TRBJ1-5

CDR3aa: CASSMGQGGGSGANVLTF
CDR3nt: TGTGCCAGCAGCATGGGACAGGGCGGTGGCTCTGGGGCCAACGTCCTGACTTTC
d_gene: TRBD1
abundance: .
v_gene: TRBV9
j_gene: TRBJ2-6

CDR3aa: CASSIGRVHEQFF
CDR3nt: TGCGCCAGCAGCATTGGCAGGGTCCATGAGCAGTTCTTC
d_gene: .
abundance: .
v_gene: TRBV4-3
j_gene: TRBJ2-1

CDR3aa: CASSVIRGTSNTEAFF
CDR3nt: TGTGCCAGCAGTGTAATAAGGGGGACCTCGAACACTGAAGCTTTCTTT
d_gene: .
abundance: .
v_gene: TRBV2
j_gene: TRBJ1-1

CDR3aa: CASTPDRGLYNEQFF
CDR3nt: TGTGCCAGTACTCCTGACAGGGGGCTCTACAATGAGCAGTTCTTC
d_gene: TRBD1
abundance: .
v_gene: TRBV19
j_gene: TRBJ2-1

CDR3aa: CASSPGQGAQETQYF
CDR3nt: TGTGCCAGCTCGCCGGGACAGGGGGCGCAGGAGACCCAGTACTTC
d_gene: TRBD1
abundance: .
v_gene: TRBV18
j_gene: TRBJ2-5

CDR3aa: CASRGRGAGNQPQHF
CDR3nt: TGTGCCAGCAGGGGGAGGGGCGCGGGCAATCAGCCCCAGCATTTT
d_gene: .
abundance: few
v_gene: TRBV25-1
j_gene: TRBJ1-5

CDR3aa: CASSVAGETVASYNEQFF
CDR3nt: TGTGCCAGCAGCGTAGCGGGAGAGACCGTCGCTTCCTACAATGAGCAGTTCTTC
d_gene: .
abundance: .
v_gene: TRBV9
j_gene: TRBJ2-1

CDR3aa: CASSEGRGYGYTF
CDR3nt: TGTGCCAGCAGTGAAGGCAGGGGCTATGGCTACACCTTC
d_gene: .
abundance: .
v_gene: TRBV2
j_gene: TRBJ1-2

CDR3aa: CASRERTGPNEKLFF
CDR3nt: TGTGCCAGCAGAGAGAGGACAGGTCCTAATGAAAAACTGTTTTTT
d_gene: TRBD1
abundance: .
v_gene: TRBV6-5
j_gene: TRBJ1-4

CDR3aa: CASSQTTGSGANVLTF
CDR3nt: TGTGCCAGCAGCCAAACTACAGGCTCCGGGGCCAACGTCCTGACTTTC
d_gene: .
abundance: .
v_gene: TRBV3-1/TRBV3-2
j_gene: TRBJ2-6

CDR3aa: CASSFWLLNTEAFF
CDR3nt: TGTGCCAGCAGCTTTTGGCTTTTAAACACTGAAGCTTTCTTT
d_gene: .
abundance: .
v_gene: TRBV7-2
j_gene: TRBJ1-1

CDR3aa: CASGSMGLAAETQYF
CDR3nt: TGTGCTAGTGGTTCCATGGGACTAGCGGCGGAGACCCAGTACTTC
d_gene: TRBD2
abundance: few
v_gene: TRBV12-5
j_gene: TRBJ2-5

CDR3aa: CASSLVGFPNTGELFF
CDR3nt: TGTGCCAGCAGCTTAGTCGGGTTCCCGAACACCGGGGAGCTGTTTTTT
d_gene: .
abundance: .
v_gene: TRBV7-8
j_gene: TRBJ2-2

CDR3aa: CASSPDRHRSTGELFF
CDR3nt: TGTGCCAGCTCACCAGACCGTCACAGGAGCACCGGGGAGCTGTTTTTT
d_gene: .
abundance: .
v_gene: TRBV18
j_gene: TRBJ2-2

CDR3aa: CATSRDRRQGVFGYTF
CDR3nt: TGTGCCACCAGCAGAGATAGGAGACAGGGGGTCTTTGGCTACACCTTC
d_gene: TRBD1
abundance: .
v_gene: TRBV15
j_gene: TRBJ1-2

CDR3aa: CASSSGLLYEQYF
CDR3nt: TGTGCCAGCAGCTCGGGACTGCTCTACGAGCAGTACTTC
d_gene: .
abundance: .
v_gene: TRBV7-2
j_gene: TRBJ2-7

CDR3aa: CASSSSRGSYEQYF
CDR3nt: TGTGCCAGCAGCTCCTCCAGGGGTTCCTACGAGCAGTACTTC
d_gene: .
abundance: .
v_gene: TRBV14
j_gene: TRBJ2-7

CDR3aa: CASSQSYETSNYGYTF
CDR3nt: TGTGCCAGCTCCCAGTCTTACGAGACTTCCAACTATGGCTACACCTTC
d_gene: .
abundance: .
v_gene: TRBV18
j_gene: TRBJ1-2

CDR3aa: CASSPTRGPYEQYF
CDR3nt: TGTGCCAGCAGCCCAACCAGGGGACCCTACGAGCAGTACTTC
d_gene: .
abundance: .
v_gene: TRBV7-2
j_gene: TRBJ2-7

CDR3aa: CASSQDRTSGSRADTQYF
CDR3nt: TGTGCCAGCAGCCAAGACAGGACTAGCGGGAGCAGAGCAGATACGCAGTATTTT
d_gene: TRBD2
abundance: few
v_gene: TRBV4-2
j_gene: TRBJ2-3

CDR3aa: CATRRATDTQYF
CDR3nt: TGTGCCACCAGACGCGCCACAGATACGCAGTATTTT
d_gene: .
abundance: .
v_gene: TRBV14
j_gene: TRBJ2-3

CDR3aa: CASSERLPTTYEQYF
CDR3nt: TGTGCCAGCAGTGAAAGGCTGCCGACAACCTACGAGCAGTACTTC
d_gene: .
abundance: few
v_gene: TRBV6-1
j_gene: TRBJ2-7

CDR3aa: CASSLRQRSSYNSPLHF
CDR3nt: TGTGCCAGCAGTTTACGACAGCGAAGCTCCTATAATTCACCCCTCCACTTT
d_gene: .
abundance: .
v_gene: TRBV2
j_gene: TRBJ1-6

CDR3aa: CASASGGFYYNEQFF
CDR3nt: TGTGCTAGTGCCTCTGGCGGATTCTATTACAATGAGCAGTTCTTC
d_gene: .
abundance: .
v_gene: TRBV12-5
j_gene: TRBJ2-1

CDR3aa: CASSIAGRAFF
CDR3nt: TGTGCCAGCAGCATAGCGGGGAGAGCTTTCTTT
d_gene: .
abundance: .
v_gene: TRBV28
j_gene: TRBJ1-1

CDR3aa: CASSQDGQVDETQYF
CDR3nt: TGCGCCAGCAGCCAAGATGGACAGGTTGACGAGACCCAGTACTTC
d_gene: TRBD1
abundance: .
v_gene: TRBV4-1
j_gene: TRBJ2-5

CDR3aa: CACSRGSNQPQHF
CDR3nt: TGTGCCTGCTCTCGGGGTAGCAATCAGCCCCAGCATTTT
d_gene: .
abundance: few
v_gene: TRBV30
j_gene: TRBJ1-5

CDR3aa: CASSPKPGDTQYF
CDR3nt: TGTGCCAGCAGTCCCAAACCCGGGGATACGCAGTATTTT
d_gene: .
abundance: .
v_gene: TRBV7-3
j_gene: TRBJ2-3

CDR3aa: CASSGRDRGKSEQYF
CDR3nt: TGTGCCAGCAGCGGCCGGGACAGGGGAAAATCCGAGCAGTACTTC
d_gene: TRBD1
abundance: .
v_gene: TRBV7-6
j_gene: TRBJ2-7

CDR3aa: CASSLEGTTSYEQYF
CDR3nt: TGTGCCAGCAGCTTGGAGGGGACGACCTCCTACGAGCAGTACTTC
d_gene: .
abundance: .
v_gene: TRBV7-9
j_gene: TRBJ2-7

CDR3aa: CASSLGATGGTGELFF
CDR3nt: TGTGCCAGCAGCTTAGGCGCGACAGGGGGCACCGGGGAGCTGTTTTTT
d_gene: TRBD1
abundance: .
v_gene: TRBV11-3
j_gene: TRBJ2-2

CDR3aa: CASRPSGGPYEQYF
CDR3nt: TGTGCCAGCAGGCCTAGCGGGGGCCCCTACGAGCAGTACTTC
d_gene: TRBD2
abundance: .
v_gene: TRBV6-2/TRBV6-3
j_gene: TRBJ2-7

CDR3aa: CASSGDQPQHF
CDR3nt: TGTGCCAGCAGTGGAGATCAGCCCCAGCATTTT
d_gene: .
abundance: .
v_gene: TRBV2
j_gene: TRBJ1-5

CDR3aa: CASSPARQGSGVEAFF
CDR3nt: TGTGCCAGCAGCCCTGCTCGACAGGGATCAGGTGTGGAGGCTTTCTTT
d_gene: TRBD1
abundance: .
v_gene: TRBV7-9
j_gene: TRBJ1-1

CDR3aa: CASSKNRGPGDEQYF
CDR3nt: TGTGCCAGCAGCAAAAACAGGGGGCCGGGAGATGAGCAGTACTTC
d_gene: .
abundance: .
v_gene: TRBV21-1
j_gene: TRBJ2-7